This paragraph reports one T cell receptor beta chain. The data originate from a study of blood T cell repertoires in COVID-19. Study in general: The samples span acute and convalescent COVID-19 from the United States, Italy and Spain. In each case, the material was cDNA or gDNA derived from T cells, B-cell-depleted T cells, or PBMCs.

The age range of participants was about 18 to 95 years, with residence in some 25 US areas. V lost 3 bases and J lost 5, with 11 bases in between. The CDR3 covers 14 residues. Germline assignment: CDR1 SEHNR and CDR2 FQNEAQ (reference sequence). In the original workflow: How many nucleated cells were present was estimated from reference gene primer amplification. Using immunoSEQ multiplex PCR, the repertoire was profiled, and TCRdb retains in-frame clones only, with some absent. From that table come the V and J calls and clone size; the DNA was used to work out D and trimming. The sample comprises under 350,000 clones, approximately 86% of which are singletons, and approximately 4.4% rests with the top ten.

The TCR sequence derives from a woman in her thirties or forties with acute COVID-19. Material for sequencing was PBMCs or T cells enriched from blood (not recorded which). This sequence joins TRBV7-9 and TRBJ1-5, with D possibly being TRBD1 (6 bases). The CDR3 loop is CASSFGTRDQPQHF. CDR3 in DNA: TGTGCCAGCAGCTTCGGGACAAGGGATCAGCCCCAGCATTTT.